This T cell receptor beta chain is drawn from a study of T cells in Graves' hyperthyroidism and ophthalmopathy. The TCR beta CDR3 regions underwent amplification using RNA transcripts as the source. Carried out on the TCR CDR3, a first-round RT-PCR used the HTBI primer set. MiXCR, run by TCRdb on the multiplex PCR reads, gives a single entry per CDR3 protein. The table lists about 540,000 distinct CDR3 sequences, 46% of them singletons, with roughly 8.2% in the top ten. Per germline, CDR1 LNHDA and CDR2 SQIVND (reference sequence). CDR3 size: 15 residues. This clonotype has just a few counts. At one end, the junction sequence differs from germline, possibly due to a read error.

The rearrangement links TRBV19 to TRBJ1-3; 8 bases are shared with TRBD1. Sequenced: peripheral blood or thyroid tissue (not recorded which). The sequence was obtained from a woman under 30 with Graves' hyperthyroidism. CDR3 residues: CASSSGQGAGNAIYF. The CDR3 nucleotides are TGTGCCAGTAGCAGTGGACAGGGAGCTGGAAACGCCATATATTTT.